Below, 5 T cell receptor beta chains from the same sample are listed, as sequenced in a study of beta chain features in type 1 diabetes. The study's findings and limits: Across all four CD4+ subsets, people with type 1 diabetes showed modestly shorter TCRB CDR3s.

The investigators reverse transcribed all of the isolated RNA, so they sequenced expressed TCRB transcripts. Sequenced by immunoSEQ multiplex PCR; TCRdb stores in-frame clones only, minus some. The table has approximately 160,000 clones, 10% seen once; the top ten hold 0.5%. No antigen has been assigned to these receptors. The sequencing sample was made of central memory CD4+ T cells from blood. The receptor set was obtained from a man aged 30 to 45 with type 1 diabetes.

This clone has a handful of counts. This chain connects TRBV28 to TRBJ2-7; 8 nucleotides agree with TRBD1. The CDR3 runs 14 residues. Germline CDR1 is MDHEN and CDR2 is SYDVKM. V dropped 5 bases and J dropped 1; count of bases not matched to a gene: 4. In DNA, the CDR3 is TGTGCCAGCAGTCCTCAGGGGGCGTCCTACGAGCAGTACTTC. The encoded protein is CASSPQGASYEQYF.

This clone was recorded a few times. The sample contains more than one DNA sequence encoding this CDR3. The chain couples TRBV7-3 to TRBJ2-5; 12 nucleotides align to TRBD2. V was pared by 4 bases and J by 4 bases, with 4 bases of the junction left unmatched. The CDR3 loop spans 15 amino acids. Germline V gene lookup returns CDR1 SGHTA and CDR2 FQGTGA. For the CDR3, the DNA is TGTGCCAGCAGCTCCTCGGGACTAGCGGGAGAGACCCAGTACTTC. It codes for CASSSSGLAGETQYF.

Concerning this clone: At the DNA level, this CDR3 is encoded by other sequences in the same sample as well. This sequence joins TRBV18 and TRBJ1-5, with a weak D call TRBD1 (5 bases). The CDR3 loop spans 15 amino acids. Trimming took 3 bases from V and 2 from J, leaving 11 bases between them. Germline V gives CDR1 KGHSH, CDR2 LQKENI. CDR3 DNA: TGTGCCAGCTCACCCGCGGGGGGAGGCAATCAGCCCCAGCATTTT. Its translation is CASSPAGGGNQPQHF. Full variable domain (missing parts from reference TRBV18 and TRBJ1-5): NAGVMQNPRHLVRRRGQEARLRCSPMKGHSHVYWYRQLPEEGLKFMVYLQKENIIDESGMPKERFSAEFPKEGPSILRIQQVVRGDSAAYFCASSPAGGGNQPQHFGDGTRLSIL.

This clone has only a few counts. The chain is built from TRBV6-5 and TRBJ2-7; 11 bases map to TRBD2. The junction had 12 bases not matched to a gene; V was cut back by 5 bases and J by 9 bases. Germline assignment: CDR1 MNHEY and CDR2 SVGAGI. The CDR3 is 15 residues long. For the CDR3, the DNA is TGTGCCAGCAGTCCCCCCGGGACTAGCGGACGGTTGCAGTACTTC. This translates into CASSPPGTSGRLQYF.

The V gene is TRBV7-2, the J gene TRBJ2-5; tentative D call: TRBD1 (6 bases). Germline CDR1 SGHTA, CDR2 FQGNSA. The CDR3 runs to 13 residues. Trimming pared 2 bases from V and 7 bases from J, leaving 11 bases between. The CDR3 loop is CASSLWTEGTQYF. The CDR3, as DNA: TGTGCCAGCAGCTTATGGACAGAGGGGACCCAGTACTTC.